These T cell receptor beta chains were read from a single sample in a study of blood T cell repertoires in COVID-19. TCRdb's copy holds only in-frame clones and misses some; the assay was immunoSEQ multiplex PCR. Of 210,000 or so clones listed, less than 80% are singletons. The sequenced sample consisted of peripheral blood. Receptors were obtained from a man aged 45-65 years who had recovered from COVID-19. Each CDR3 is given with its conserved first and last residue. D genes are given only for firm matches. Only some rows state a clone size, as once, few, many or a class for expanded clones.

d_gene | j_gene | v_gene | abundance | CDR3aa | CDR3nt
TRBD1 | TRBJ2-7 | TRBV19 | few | CASNPTRTGERYEQYF | TGTGCCAGTAACCCTACCCGAACAGGGGAGAGGTACGAGCAGTACTTC
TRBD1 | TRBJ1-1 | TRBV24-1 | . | CATSGGGTGLSTEAFF | TGTGCCACCAGTGGCGGGGGGACAGGGTTGAGCACTGAAGCTTTCTTT
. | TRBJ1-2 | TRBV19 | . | CASSIDEGLHGYTF | TGTGCCAGTAGTATAGATGAGGGTTTGCATGGCTACACCTTC
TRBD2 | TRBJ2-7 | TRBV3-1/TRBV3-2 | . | CASQGEGSGRLYEQYF | TGTGCCAGCCAGGGGGAGGGGAGCGGGAGGCTCTACGAGCAGTACTTC
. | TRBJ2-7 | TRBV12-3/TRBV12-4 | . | CASSLGGNEQYF | TGTGCCAGCAGTTTAGGAGGGAACGAGCAGTACTTC
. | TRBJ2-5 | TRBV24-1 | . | CATSTGVRETQYF | TGTGCCACCAGTACTGGAGTAAGGGAGACCCAGTACTTC
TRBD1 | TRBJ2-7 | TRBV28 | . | CASSFTGAYYEQYF | TGTGCCAGCAGTTTTACAGGGGCCTACTACGAGCAGTACTTC
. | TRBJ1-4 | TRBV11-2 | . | CASSPLGEKLFF | TGTGCCAGCAGCCCTCTAGGCGAAAAACTGTTTTTT
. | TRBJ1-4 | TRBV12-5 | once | CASGLGEWAGKLFF | TGTGCTAGTGGTTTGGGCGAATGGGCAGGAAAACTGTTTTTT
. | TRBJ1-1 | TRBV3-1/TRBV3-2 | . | CASSHQGQYEAFF | TGTGCCAGCAGCCATCAAGGACAGTATGAAGCTTTCTTT
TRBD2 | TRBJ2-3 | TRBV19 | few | CASSPTSAGVGDTQYF | TGTGCCAGTAGTCCGACATCAGCGGGAGTGGGCGATACGCAGTATTTT
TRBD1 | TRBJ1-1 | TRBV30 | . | CASDYRGFTEAFF | TGTGCCTCTGACTACAGGGGGTTCACTGAAGCTTTCTTT
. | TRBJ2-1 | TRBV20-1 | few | CRGQGGNEQFF | TGCAGAGGACAGGGAGGGAATGAGCAGTTCTTC
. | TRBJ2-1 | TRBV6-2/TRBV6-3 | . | CASSYSPPTGIYNEQFF | TGTGCCAGCAGTTACTCGCCGCCGACTGGAATCTACAATGAGCAGTTCTTC
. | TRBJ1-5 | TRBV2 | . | CASRSGSEPQHF | TGTGCCAGCAGGTCGGGATCGGAGCCCCAGCATTTT
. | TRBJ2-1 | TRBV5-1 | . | CASSLGSGADNEQFF | TGCGCCAGCAGCTTGGGTTCGGGAGCCGACAATGAGCAGTTCTTC
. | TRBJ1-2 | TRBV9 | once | CASSTQGYNGYTF | TGTGCCAGCAGCACCCAGGGTTATAATGGCTACACCTTC
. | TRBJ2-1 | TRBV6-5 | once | CASSTQRGSYNEQFF | TGTGCCAGCAGTACCCAGCGAGGCTCCTACAATGAGCAGTTCTTC
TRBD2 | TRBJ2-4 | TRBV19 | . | CASSQGLAGLAKNIQYF | TGTGCCAGTAGCCAGGGACTAGCGGGATTAGCCAAAAACATTCAGTACTTC
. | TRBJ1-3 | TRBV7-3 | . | CASSLGGPSTIYF | TGTGCCAGCAGCTTGGGGGGACCTAGCACCATATATTTT
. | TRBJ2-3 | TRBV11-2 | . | CASSPGGGGRTDTQYF | TGTGCCAGCAGCCCTGGAGGGGGCGGAAGGACAGATACGCAGTATTTT
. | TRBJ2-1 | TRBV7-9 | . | CASSVVRVNEQFF | TGTGCCAGCAGCGTTGTCCGGGTCAATGAGCAGTTCTTC
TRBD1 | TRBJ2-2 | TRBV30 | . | CAWRDSPNGELFF | TGTGCCTGGCGGGACAGCCCAAACGGGGAGCTGTTTTTT
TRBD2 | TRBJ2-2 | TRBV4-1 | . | CASSRTRSGSATGELFF | TGCGCCAGCAGCCGGACTCGGAGCGGGAGTGCAACCGGGGAGCTGTTTTTT
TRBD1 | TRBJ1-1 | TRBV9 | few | CASSGQGANTEAFF | TGTGCCAGCAGCGGACAGGGGGCAAACACTGAAGCTTTCTTT
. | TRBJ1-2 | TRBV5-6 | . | CASSLVGEGYTF | TGTGCCAGCAGCTTGGTAGGGGAAGGCTACACCTTC